The 19 T cell receptor beta chains reported below all come from one sample, sequenced in a study of response to subunit inactivated influenza vaccine. TCRdb processed the RT-PCR reads anew with MiXCR; each CDR3 protein has one entry. The table shows 250,000 to 350,000 distinct CDR3 sequences, with 20% to 25% occurring only once. The source material was PBMCs from blood, sampled about 20 months after vaccination. Source of these receptors: a man between 50 and 70 years old who received an inactivated influenza vaccine.

This clonotype was detected a few times. The chain links TRBV6-4 to TRBJ2-3; D remains ambiguous. Per the germline V gene, CDR1 is MRHNA and CDR2 is SNTAGT. V shed 2 bases and J shed 1 base, with 4 bases lying between them. The CDR3 sequence is 13 residues long. Here the CDR3 DNA reads TGTGCCAGCAGTGACAGCCGCACAGATACGCAGTATTTT. Translation: CASSDSRTDTQYF.

The V gene is TRBV12-3 or TRBV12-4, the J gene TRBJ1-5; the D gene is possibly TRBD1 (6 bases). V lost 3 bases, J lost 6 bases, and 12 bases lay in between. The CDR3 is 14 residues long. CDR3 region: CASSFGGLSQPQHF. The CDR3 bases are TGTGCCAGCAGTTTCGGGGGGCTGAGTCAGCCCCAGCATTTT.

This rearrangement joins TRBV10-3 to TRBJ2-3; 9 bases agree with TRBD2. After removal of 10 bases from V and 0 bases from J, the junction contained 5 bases not matched to a gene. There are 14 residues in the CDR3. The germline gives CDR1 ENHRY, CDR2 SYGVKD. The DNA of the CDR3 is TGTGCCACATGGGGGACTAGCAGCACAGATACGCAGTATTTT. Its translation is CATWGTSSTDTQYF.

This clonotype was counted a few times. The chain has TRBV18 and TRBJ1-1, with D possibly matching TRBD1 (5 bases). The V end was cut by 3 bases, the J end by 2 bases, with 13 bases between. The germline V gene has CDR1 KGHSH and CDR2 LQKENI. There are 15 residues in the CDR3. This CDR3 is CASSPFGAGNTEAFF. CDR3 DNA: TGTGCCAGCTCACCTTTTGGGGCAGGCAACACTGAAGCTTTCTTT.

This chain uses TRBV13 with TRBJ1-1; the D is unclear. Trimming took off 5 bases at V and 7 bases at J, with 11 bases between the two ends. This CDR3 has 12 residues. Germline V gene data show CDR1 as PRHDT and CDR2 as FYEKMQ (reference sequence). The CDR3, as DNA: TGTGCCAGCAGCCTAGACACTCATGAAGCTTTCTTT. Translating it yields CASSLDTHEAFF.

The rearrangement links TRBV6-2 or TRBV6-3 to TRBJ2-7; D is perhaps TRBD1 (5 bases). V was clipped by 4 bases and J by 3 bases, with 7 bases between them. This CDR3 has 12 amino acids. From germline, CDR1 is MNHEY and CDR2 SVGEGT. Here the CDR3 reads CASSWGDYEQYF. CDR3 coding DNA: TGTGCCAGCAGTTGGGGCGACTACGAGCAGTACTTC.

This clonotype was recorded a few times. The genes are TRBV3-1 and TRBJ1-4; TRBD1 might be the D (6 bases). The CDR3 spans 17 residues. The germline gives CDR1 LGHDT, CDR2 YNNKEL (reference sequence). Trimming removed 4 bases from V and 4 bases from J, with 19 bases in between. CDR3: CASSPGPVTGINEKLFF. For the CDR3, the DNA is TGTGCCAGCAGCCCAGGACCTGTAACAGGGATTAATGAAAAACTGTTTTTT.

This clonotype was found a few times. This rearrangement joins TRBV7-9 to TRBJ1-1; D gene ambiguous. The CDR3 sequence is 15 residues long. From germline, CDR1 is SEHNR and CDR2 FQNEAQ (reference sequence). Trimming pared 5 bases from V and 0 bases from J, leaving 13 bases between. CDR3 protein: CASSLIWGVNTEAFF. The CDR3 DNA follows: TGTGCCAGCAGCCTCATATGGGGAGTGAACACTGAAGCTTTCTTT.

In regard to this clonotype: The junction differs from germline at one of its ends, possibly a read error. J is TRBJ1-5 and V is TRBV7-2; D remains ambiguous. The CDR3 covers 14 residues. Germline loops: CDR1 SGHTA, CDR2 FQGNSA. This chain's CDR3 is CASSAGNSYQPQHF. The CDR3 nucleotides read TGTGCCAGCAGCGCCGGGAATAGCTATCAGCCCCAGCATTTT.

This clonotype showed up many times. The V call is TRBV12-3 or TRBV12-4, the J call TRBJ1-1; TRBD1 matches 9 bases. The J segment lost 5 bases and the V segment lost 6 bases, leaving 10 bases of the junction unmatched. CDR3 length: 15 amino acids. The CDR3 sequence: CASSNEDRGWTEAFF. The CDR3 bases are TGTGCCAGCAGCAACGAGGACAGGGGATGGACTGAAGCTTTCTTT.

This chain links TRBV4-2 with TRBJ2-1; possible D gene TRBD2, 6 bases. V lost 3 bases to trimming and J lost 5 bases, with 14 bases between them. Looked up from germline, CDR1 is LGHNA and CDR2 is YNFKEQ. This CDR3 comprises 15 residues. The CDR3 spells CASSQTGTLDNEQFF. CDR3 bases: TGTGCCAGCAGCCAGACCGGGACTCTAGACAATGAGCAGTTCTTC.

The gene calls are TRBV4-2 and TRBJ2-1, with D perhaps assigned TRBD1 or TRBD2 (5 bases each). Trimming removed 1 base from V and 5 bases from J, with 12 bases in between. This CDR3 contains 15 residues. Germline V gives CDR1 LGHNA, CDR2 YNFKEQ. CDR3 bases: TGTGCCAGCAGCCAAGGGTCCGGGGCTAACAATGAGCAGTTCTTC. It codes for CASSQGSGANNEQFF.

As for this clonotype: Without the conserved terminal phenylalanine or tryptophan, this CDR3 likely stems from a read error. The rearrangement links TRBV12-3 or TRBV12-4 to TRBJ1-1; TRBD1 is a possible D gene (5 bases). The V end lost 2 bases, the J end lost 4 bases, and 8 bases lay between the germline ends. The length of the CDR3 is 13 residues. For the CDR3, the DNA is TGTGCCAGCAGTTTAAGGCAGGGCACTGAAGCTTTCGTT. This codes for CASSLRQGTEAFV.

Ten or more counts support this clonotype. The V gene is TRBV5-1, the J gene TRBJ1-1; D is unclear. Germline V gene data show CDR1 as SGHRS and CDR2 as YFSETQ. The CDR3 loop spans 12 amino acids. The V gene lost 1 base and the J gene lost 5 bases, with 6 bases spanning the gap. For the CDR3, the DNA is TGCGCCAGCAGCTTGCCACAGACTGAAGCTTTCTTT. It translates to CASSLPQTEAFF.

In regard to this clonotype: A much larger clone sits a single nucleotide away, making a read error possible. The CDR3 DNA sequence: TGTGCCAGCAGGACCCCCCAGGGAGGGGCCATTGAAGCTTTCTTT. This translates into CASRTPQGGAIEAFF. The chain uses TRBV28 and TRBJ1-1; D is perhaps TRBD1 (5 bases). Trimming left V 6 bases short and J 7 bases short, with 21 bases between. Germline values: CDR1 MDHEN, CDR2 SYDVKM. The CDR3 is 15 residues long.

This clonotype appeared a few times. This chain links TRBV11-2 with TRBJ1-1; perhaps TRBD1 as D (6 bases). V lost 1 base and J lost 6, with 18 bases in between. CDR3 size: 16 residues. CDR1 SGHAT and CDR2 FQNNGV come from the germline V gene. The CDR3 reads CASSLAGTMSAPEAFF. The DNA of the CDR3 is TGTGCCAGCAGCTTAGCCGGGACAATGAGTGCCCCTGAAGCTTTCTTT.

The chain has TRBV6-5 and TRBJ2-1; the D call may be TRBD1 or TRBD2 (5 bases each). Germline CDR1 reads MNHEY; CDR2 reads SVGAGI. Trimming stripped 2 bases from V and 9 bases from J, with 8 bases between. The CDR3 length is 12 residues. The CDR3 nucleotides read TGTGCCAGCAGTTACCCGAGGGGTGAGCAGTTCTTC. Translated, it gives CASSYPRGEQFF.

The chain employs TRBV5-8 and TRBJ2-3; tentative D call: TRBD1 (5 bases). Trimming stripped 7 bases from V and 4 bases from J, with 19 bases between. The CDR3 runs to 15 residues. Germline V gene data show CDR1 as SGHTS and CDR2 as YDEGEE. Here the CDR3 reads CASGHRQYGADTQYF. The CDR3 DNA is TGTGCCAGCGGCCACCGACAGTATGGCGCAGATACGCAGTATTTT.

The chain has TRBV11-2 and TRBJ2-1; no definite D call. Trimming cost V 6 bases and J 6 bases, with 15 bases left between them. CDR1 is SGHAT, CDR2 FQNNGV, per germline. The CDR3 spans 14 residues. The CDR3 here is CASSPLRRINEQFF. The CDR3 DNA follows: TGTGCCAGCAGTCCCCTGCGAAGGATCAATGAGCAGTTCTTC.